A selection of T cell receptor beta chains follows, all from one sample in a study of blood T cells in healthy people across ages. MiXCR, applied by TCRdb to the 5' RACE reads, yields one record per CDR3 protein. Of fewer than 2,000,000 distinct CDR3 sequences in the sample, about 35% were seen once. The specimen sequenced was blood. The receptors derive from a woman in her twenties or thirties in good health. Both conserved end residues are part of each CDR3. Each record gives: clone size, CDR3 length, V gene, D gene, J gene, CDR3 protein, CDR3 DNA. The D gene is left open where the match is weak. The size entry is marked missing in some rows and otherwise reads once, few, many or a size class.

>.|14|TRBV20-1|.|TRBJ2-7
CSAPGRRGSYEQYF
TGCAGTGCCCCAGGGAGGAGGGGCAGCTACGAGCAGTACTTC
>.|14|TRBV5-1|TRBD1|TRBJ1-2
CASSEMTGDYGYTF
TGCGCCAGCAGTGAGATGACAGGGGACTATGGCTACACCTTC
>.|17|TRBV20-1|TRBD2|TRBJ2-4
CSAAGTSRKPPGNIQYF
TGCAGTGCCGCGGGGACTAGCAGAAAACCGCCCGGGAACATTCAGTACTTC
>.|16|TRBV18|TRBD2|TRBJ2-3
CASSPLSGASTDTQYF
TGTGCCAGCTCACCACTTAGCGGGGCTAGCACAGATACGCAGTATTTT
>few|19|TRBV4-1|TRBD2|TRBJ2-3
CASSQDLLAGLSSTDTQYF
TGCGCCAGCAGCCAAGATTTGCTAGCGGGGCTGTCGAGCACAGATACGCAGTATTTT
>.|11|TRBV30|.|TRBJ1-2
CAWSVLDYGTF
TGTGCCTGGAGTGTTCTTGATTATGGCACCTTC
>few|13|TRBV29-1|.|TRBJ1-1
CSVEGGGNTEAFF
TGCAGCGTTGAAGGCGGGGGGAACACTGAAGCTTTCTTT
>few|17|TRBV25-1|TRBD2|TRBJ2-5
CASSDTIPTSGIETQYF
TGTGCCAGCAGTGACACCATCCCGACTAGCGGGATAGAGACCCAGTACTTC
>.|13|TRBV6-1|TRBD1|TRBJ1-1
CASRGQSDTEAFF
TGTGCCAGCAGGGGACAGTCAGACACTGAAGCTTTCTTT
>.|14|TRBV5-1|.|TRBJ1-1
CASSLGWMNTEAFF
TGCGCCAGCAGCTTGGGCTGGATGAACACTGAAGCTTTCTTT
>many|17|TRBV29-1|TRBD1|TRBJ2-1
CSAWPGTGGASYNEQFF
TGCAGCGCCTGGCCCGGGACAGGGGGCGCATCATACAATGAGCAGTTCTTC
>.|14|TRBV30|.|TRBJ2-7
CAWSSRKSPYEQYF
TGTGCCTGGAGCTCAAGGAAAAGCCCCTACGAGCAGTACTTC